This T cell receptor (beta chain) is drawn from a study of T-cell reconstitution after alpha-beta-depleted transplantation in children. A library of TCRbeta sequences, prepared with unique molecular identifiers, was generated. MiXCR, run by TCRdb on the PCR reads, gives a single entry per CDR3 protein. The sample records about 590,000 distinct CDR3 sequences, over 10% being singletons. The CDR3 runs to 14 residues. The germline V gene has CDR1 SGHKS and CDR2 YYEKEE (reference sequence). The ends lost 6 bases at V and 5 bases at J; junction bases unmatched: 8. This clonotype showed up just a few times. The target antigen is unknown. Study results and caveats: It was reported that alpha-beta T cells came from several hundred expanded graft clones (about two months after transplant). Newly produced T cells mostly provided counts and TCRbeta diversity after one year, as hyperexpanded clones declined. From surviving recipient T cells and thymic progenitors came the high day-60 TCRbeta diversity observed in some patients.

The chain joins TRBV5-5 to TRBJ1-1; 9 nucleotides line up with TRBD1. The material sequenced was PBMCs, mostly from graft donor cells, taken 360 days after TCRalphabeta/CD19-depleted stem cell transplant. This TCR was recovered from a male patient younger than 18 who had a stem cell transplant for acute myeloid leukemia, so the T cells may come from the graft donor. CDR3 in DNA: TGTGCCAGCACCTGGACAGGGGTGGGAACTGAAGCTTTCTTT. This translates into CASTWTGVGTEAFF.